This paragraph covers one T cell receptor (beta chain) sequence. Antigen: not known. TCRdb's copy holds only in-frame clones and misses some; the assay was immunoSEQ multiplex PCR. The table includes 35,000 to 50,000 clones, over 60% detected once. The source of the sample is a study of vaccination effects on CD4 cells after COVID-19. Points from the study as a whole: Relatively few convalescent patients took part in the study, which had no early post-infection timepoints.

Antigen-specific CD4+ T cells were expanded (with viral peptide pools) by the ViraFEST assay ahead of sequencing. After roughly ten days in culture, the CD4+ T cells were isolated. The healthy vaccine recipients, who had no prior SARS-CoV-2 infection, showed negative nucleocapsid antibodies. Trimming shortened V by 4 bases and J by 1 base, and 8 bases separated the two germline ends. The CDR3 totals 13 residues. The germline CDR1 and CDR2 sequences are SGDLS and YYNGEE. The chain links TRBV9 to TRBJ1-1, with D unclear. The sample was CD4+ T cells from PBMCs cultured with HCoV-NL63 spike peptides, taken before COVID-19 vaccination. The TCR originated in a human donor who received a COVID-19 vaccine. The CDR3 region has the DNA TGTGCCAGCAGCCCCCACCCGAACACTGAAGCTTTCTTT. Translation gives CASSPHPNTEAFF. Looking up the rest from reference TRBV9 and TRBJ1-1 gives the full variable domain: DSGVTQTPKHLITATGQRVTLRCSPRSGDLSVYWYQQSLDQGLQFLIQYYNGEERAKGNILERFSAQQFPDLHSELNLSSLELGDSALYFCASSPHPNTEAFFGQGTRLTVV.